This is a list of T cell receptor beta chains from one sample in a study of shared clonotypes between healthy human individuals. TCRdb keeps only in-frame clones here, not all; method: immunoSEQ multiplex PCR. The table has millions of clones, about 95% seen once. The sequencing sample was made of naive CD8+ T cells sorted from blood. Receptors were obtained from a man in his late teens or twenties in good health. The CDR3 runs from the conserved cysteine through the conserved F or W. The D gene is left open where the match is weak. A row's size may be missing; if present it is once, few, many or a size class.

DNA,CDR3,size,J,length,D,V
TGTGCCAGCAGTTTCCGTCTCGGGGCCTCGGGGACTGAAGCTTTCTTT,CASSFRLGASGTEAFF,-,TRBJ1-1,16,-,TRBV28
TGTGCCAGCAGCTTGACACTAGGGAATGAGCAGTTCTTC,CASSLTLGNEQFF,-,TRBJ2-1,13,-,TRBV5-6
TGTGCCAGCATCGGACTAGTGAATGAGCAGTTCTTC,CASIGLVNEQFF,-,TRBJ2-1,12,TRBD2,TRBV7-9
TGTGCCATCAAGGGCAGTACATCAGCTTTCTTT,CAIKGSTSAFF,few,TRBJ1-1,11,-,TRBV10-3
TGTGCCAGCAGCTTAGGACCGGACAATGAGCAGTTCTTC,CASSLGPDNEQFF,-,TRBJ2-1,13,-,TRBV11-3
TGTGCCACCAGCTCCAGTTCGGCCCCGTCCTACGAGCAGTACTTC,CATSSSSAPSYEQYF,few,TRBJ2-7,15,-,TRBV15
TGCGCCAGCAGGTTGATCGGGGAGCTGTTTTTT,CASRLIGELFF,-,TRBJ2-2,11,-,TRBV5-1
TGTGCCTGGGATCCCGGGACAGGGGTCAATGAGCAGTTCTTC,CAWDPGTGVNEQFF,-,TRBJ2-1,14,TRBD1,TRBV30
TGCGCCAACCCAGCCGGGTATAGCAATCAGCCCCAGCATTTT,CANPAGYSNQPQHF,-,TRBJ1-5,14,-,TRBV5-1
TGTGCCAGCAGCTTCACGGGGGTGGTCGAGCAGTACTTC,CASSFTGVVEQYF,-,TRBJ2-7,13,-,TRBV11-2
TGTGCCAGCAGCTTAGTGTCGGGGCCCTACGAGCAGTACTTC,CASSLVSGPYEQYF,-,TRBJ2-7,14,-,TRBV7-2
TGTGCCAGCAGTTACAACACGGGAAATGAGCAGTTCTTC,CASSYNTGNEQFF,once,TRBJ2-1,13,-,TRBV6-5
TGTGCCAGCAGCCAACTAGCGGGGGGGCCTAGTAGGACCGGGGAGCTGTTTTTT,CASSQLAGGPSRTGELFF,-,TRBJ2-2,18,TRBD2,TRBV4-2
TGTGCCACCGGGACCGCCACCTACAATGAGCAGTTCTTC,CATGTATYNEQFF,-,TRBJ2-1,13,-,TRBV15
TGTGCCAGCAGCTTAGGCCTGCAGCCAAACACTGAAGCTTTCTTT,CASSLGLQPNTEAFF,-,TRBJ1-1,15,-,TRBV13
TGTGCCAGCAGCTTGATGGGACAGGGGGGCTCACCCCTCCACTTT,CASSLMGQGGSPLHF,-,TRBJ1-6,15,TRBD1,TRBV5-6
TGTGCCAGCAGCTTGTGGGGGGACAGTCATGGCTACACCTTC,CASSLWGDSHGYTF,-,TRBJ1-2,14,TRBD1,TRBV7-9
TGTGCCAGCAGCCTGGGGACCACTGAAGCTTTCTTT,CASSLGTTEAFF,-,TRBJ1-1,12,-,TRBV7-6
TGTGCCAGCAGCTTGAATTCCAGGAGCGAGACCCAGTACTTC,CASSLNSRSETQYF,-,TRBJ2-5,14,-,TRBV5-5
TGTGCCAGCAGCTTAGGGGGGCTCTACAATGAGCAGTTCTTC,CASSLGGLYNEQFF,-,TRBJ2-1,14,-,TRBV11-3
TGTGCCAGCAGTGATTATGGGACAGACTATGGCTACACCTTC,CASSDYGTDYGYTF,-,TRBJ1-2,14,TRBD1,TRBV2
TGTGCCAGCAGCTTAGAGGCGGAGACGAAAAACATTCAGTACTTC,CASSLEAETKNIQYF,once,TRBJ2-4,15,-,TRBV7-9
TGTGCCATCACGTCAGGGGACAATGAGCAGTTCTTC,CAITSGDNEQFF,-,TRBJ2-1,12,-,TRBV10-3
TGTGCCAGCATCCTGGGTTGGGGTCCCGGGGAGCTGTTTTTT,CASILGWGPGELFF,-,TRBJ2-2,14,-,TRBV11-2
TGCTTTTCGTTAGGTGGACAGTTGAACGAGCAGTACTTC,CFSLGGQLNEQYF,-,TRBJ2-7,13,-,TRBV29-1
TGTGCCAGCAGTTTTTCCCCCGGGACAGGAAACACTGAAGCTTTCTTT,CASSFSPGTGNTEAFF,-,TRBJ1-1,16,TRBD1,TRBV27
TGTGCCACCAGCTGGGACCTTCAGGCAGATACGCAGTATTTT,CATSWDLQADTQYF,-,TRBJ2-3,14,-,TRBV10-3
TGTGCCAGCAGTGAATATCGGGGGGCGTTATACGAGCAGTACTTC,CASSEYRGALYEQYF,-,TRBJ2-7,15,-,TRBV6-1
TGTGCCTGGGGGACCTCATTCGAGCAGTACTTC,CAWGTSFEQYF,few,TRBJ2-7,11,-,TRBV30
TGTGCCAGCAGTTATGGGGGAGCGGGAGTTACCGGGGAGCTGTTTTTT,CASSYGGAGVTGELFF,-,TRBJ2-2,16,TRBD2,TRBV6-5
TGTGCCAGCAGTTACTCAGGGAACCTCTACGAGCAGTACTTC,CASSYSGNLYEQYF,-,TRBJ2-7,14,-,TRBV6-6
TGTGCCAGCGGACGGAGCTCCTACAATGAGCAGTTCTTC,CASGRSSYNEQFF,-,TRBJ2-1,13,-,TRBV6-5
TGTGCCAGCAGTCCGGGGCTGGGGACCACCCGAGAGACCCAGTACTTC,CASSPGLGTTRETQYF,-,TRBJ2-5,16,-,TRBV28